The 11 T cell receptor beta chains in this list originate from one sample, sequenced in a study of T cells after yellow fever vaccination. Each CDR3 protein gets one entry after TCRdb re-called the 5' RACE reads with MiXCR. Of 99,000 or so distinct CDR3 sequences in the sample, 4.5% to 6% were seen once. Material: CD8+ T cells sorted from PBMCs, obtained 10 days after the yellow fever booster vaccination. The receptors shown here come from a young man who received the YFV17D yellow fever vaccine.

The table lists this clonotype with a few counts. The chain employs TRBV12-3 or TRBV12-4 and TRBJ1-5, with 11 bases aligning to TRBD1. After removal of 4 bases from V and 3 bases from J, the junction contained 2 bases not matched to a gene. The CDR3 runs 15 residues. This CDR3 reads CASSWTGGFNQPQHF. The CDR3 DNA is TGTGCCAGCAGTTGGACAGGGGGCTTCAATCAGCCCCAGCATTTT.

This clonotype was recorded many times. The rearrangement uses TRBV6-6 and TRBJ2-1; the match to TRBD1 covers 7 bases. The CDR3 is made up of 20 amino acids. J gave up 7 bases and V 6 bases, and 27 bases lay outside the gene matches. Germline V gives CDR1 MNHNY, CDR2 SVGAGI (reference sequence). In nucleotides, the CDR3 is TGTGCCAGCAGCCCCTTTATATATAGGATTTCGGGCAGGGGGTCTAATGAGCAGTTCTTC. Protein sequence: CASSPFIYRISGRGSNEQFF.

This clonotype was seen a few times. The rearrangement uses TRBV7-9 and TRBJ1-5; maybe TRBD1 (6 bases). The CDR3 loop spans 14 amino acids. With 3 bases removed from V and 7 bases from J, the gap between germline ends came to 13 bases. Germline V lookup: CDR1 SEHNR, CDR2 FQNEAQ (reference sequence). The CDR3 DNA follows: TGTGCCAGCAGCTTGGCAGGGGAGGGCCAGCCCCAGCATTTT. Its protein product is CASSLAGEGQPQHF.

This clonotype showed up just a few times. This rearrangement joins TRBV4-1 to TRBJ1-5; D gene unclear. This CDR3 is built from 14 residues. V shed 1 base and J shed 5 bases, with 9 bases lying between them. Germline loops: CDR1 MGHRA, CDR2 YSYEKL. The CDR3 here is CASSQGVSYQPQHF. The CDR3 nucleotides are TGCGCCAGCAGCCAAGGGGTTTCGTATCAGCCCCAGCATTTT.

This clonotype has more than one count but fewer than ten. The gene calls are TRBV28 and TRBJ2-6; unclear D gene. CDR3 length: 12 amino acids. CDR1 and CDR2 (germline): MDHEN, SYDVKM. V lost 11 bases, J lost 0 bases, and 5 bases lay in between. As DNA, the CDR3 is TGTGCCGGCTCCTCTGGGGCCAACGTCCTGACTTTC. Protein: CAGSSGANVLTF.

The V call is TRBV5-1, the J call TRBJ1-1; D is possibly TRBD1 (6 bases). CDR3 length: 13 amino acids. Germline-derived CDR1 and CDR2 are SGHRS and YFSETQ. V gave up 5 bases and J gave up 2 bases, with 10 bases separating them. The CDR3 DNA sequence: TGCGCCAGCAGAGCGGGACAAAACACTGAAGCTTTCTTT. Translated: CASRAGQNTEAFF. Using reference TRBV5-1 and TRBJ1-1 for the parts outside the CDR3, the full variable domain is KAGVTQTPRYLIKTRGQQVTLSCSPISGHRSVSWYQQTPGQGLQFLFEYFSETQRNKGNFPGRFSGRQFSNSRSEMNVSTLELGDSALYLCASRAGQNTEAFFGQGTRLTVV.

This clonotype was seen many times. V is TRBV5-1 and J is TRBJ2-1; D is undetermined. This CDR3 has 12 residues. Germline V gene lookup returns CDR1 SGHRS and CDR2 YFSETQ. Trimming left V 3 bases short and J 9 bases short, with 10 bases between. CDR3 residues: CASSSDVFEQFF. The CDR3 DNA sequence: TGCGCCAGCAGCTCGGATGTATTTGAGCAGTTCTTC.

The genes are TRBV20-1 and TRBJ2-2; D not certain. The V gene's germline CDR1 is DFQATT and CDR2 SNEGSKA (reference sequence). The V end was cut by 1 base, the J end by 5 bases, with 11 bases between. The CDR3 is made up of 14 amino acids. The CDR3 DNA reads TGCAGTGCTAGAGGGTCCCTAGTAACCGGGGAGCTGTTTTTT. This codes for CSARGSLVTGELFF.

This clonotype was observed many times. This chain links TRBV12-3 or TRBV12-4 with TRBJ2-3, with D hard to call. Trimming removed 1 base from V and 7 bases from J, with 9 bases in between. This CDR3 has 13 amino acids. The CDR3 is CASSLGPLHTQYF. The DNA for the CDR3 is TGTGCCAGCAGTTTAGGTCCCTTACATACGCAGTATTTT.

This clonotype was detected ten times or more. The chain carries TRBV7-6 and TRBJ2-7, with D tentatively TRBD2 (7 bases). The CDR3 runs to 15 residues. Trimming cost V 11 bases and J 3 bases, with 23 bases left between them. CDR1 is SGHVS and CDR2 is FNYEAQ in the germline V gene. The CDR3 DNA sequence: TGTGCCTCCGGAGCGTTGGGGGGGCCAATCTACGAGCAGTACTTC. Translating gives CASGALGGPIYEQYF.

This clonotype has more than one count but fewer than ten. V and J are TRBV5-1 and TRBJ1-6; 7 bases are shared with TRBD1. With V trimmed by 1 base and J by 10 bases, 5 bases remained unmatched. CDR3 length: 14 residues. The germline V gene has CDR1 SGHRS and CDR2 YFSETQ. The CDR3 loop is CASSLRTGYSPLHF. CDR3 bases: TGCGCCAGCAGCTTGCGGACAGGTTACTCACCCCTCCACTTT. The full variable domain, rest sourced from reference TRBV5-1 and TRBJ1-6, is KAGVTQTPRYLIKTRGQQVTLSCSPISGHRSVSWYQQTPGQGLQFLFEYFSETQRNKGNFPGRFSGRQFSNSRSEMNVSTLELGDSALYLCASSLRTGYSPLHFGNGTRLTVT.